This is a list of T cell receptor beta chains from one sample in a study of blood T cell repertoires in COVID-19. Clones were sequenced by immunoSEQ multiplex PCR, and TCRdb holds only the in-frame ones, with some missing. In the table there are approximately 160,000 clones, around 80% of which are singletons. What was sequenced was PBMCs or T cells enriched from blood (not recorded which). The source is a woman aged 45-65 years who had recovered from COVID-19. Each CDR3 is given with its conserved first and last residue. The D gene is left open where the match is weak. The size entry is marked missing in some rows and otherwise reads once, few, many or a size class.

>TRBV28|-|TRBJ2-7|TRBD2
TGTGCCAGCCATCAGACTAGCGGGAGCTACGAGCAGTACTTC
CASHQTSGSYEQYF
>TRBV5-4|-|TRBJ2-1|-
TGTGCCAGCAGCCCAGGGGGGCGCGAGCAGTTCTTC
CASSPGGREQFF
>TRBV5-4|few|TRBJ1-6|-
TGTGCCAGCAGCCGACAGTCCTATAATTCACCCCTCCACTTT
CASSRQSYNSPLHF
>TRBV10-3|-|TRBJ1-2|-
TGTGCCATCAGTGCACCGGGGGTGGGAGCTAACTATGGCTACACCTTC
CAISAPGVGANYGYTF
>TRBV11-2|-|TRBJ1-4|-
TGTGCCAGCAGCTTTAGTTTAGCGGTTGAAAAACTGTTTTTT
CASSFSLAVEKLFF
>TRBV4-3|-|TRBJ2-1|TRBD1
TGCGCCAGCAGCCATTCTTCCGGGACAGGGAATGAGCAGTTCTTC
CASSHSSGTGNEQFF
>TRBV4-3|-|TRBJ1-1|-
TGCGCCAGCAGCCATGGGGTAGTAAGGGAGTCTGCGGCTTTCTTT
CASSHGVVRESAAFF
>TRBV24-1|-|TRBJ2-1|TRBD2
TGTGCCACCAGTGACCGACTAGCGGGAGCTCGGGGTGAGCAGTTCTTC
CATSDRLAGARGEQFF
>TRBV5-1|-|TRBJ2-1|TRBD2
TGCGCCAGCAGCAGCCCGACTAGCGGGGGCTATGAGCAGTTCTTC
CASSSPTSGGYEQFF
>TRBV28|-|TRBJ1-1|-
TGTGCCAGCAGTCCCCGTCTAAGTCAGACAAACACTGAAGCTTTCTTT
CASSPRLSQTNTEAFF
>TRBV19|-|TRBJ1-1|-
TGTGCCAGTAGTATAGGAAGCGGGGTCCGCACTGAAGCTTTCTTT
CASSIGSGVRTEAFF
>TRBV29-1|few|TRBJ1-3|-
TGCAGCGTTTGGGCCCCCGAGTTTGGAAACACCATATATTTT
CSVWAPEFGNTIYF
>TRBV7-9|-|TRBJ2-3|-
TGTGCCAGCAGCTTAGCGACACCGAGCACAGATACGCAGTATTTT
CASSLATPSTDTQYF
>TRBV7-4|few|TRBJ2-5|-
TGTGCCAGCAGCTTTACCGGGACTCACTACCAAGAGACCCAGTACTTC
CASSFTGTHYQETQYF
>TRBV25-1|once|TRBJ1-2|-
TGTGCCAGCACCCAAGGGGCCCAGGGTTCCTATGGCTACACCTTC
CASTQGAQGSYGYTF
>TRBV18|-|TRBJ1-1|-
TGTGCCAGCTCACTCCTACAGGGTTGGCACACTGAAGCTTTCTTT
CASSLLQGWHTEAFF
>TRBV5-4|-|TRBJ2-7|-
TGTGCCAGCAGCTTGGGGACTAATACTGTATACGAGCAGTACTTC
CASSLGTNTVYEQYF
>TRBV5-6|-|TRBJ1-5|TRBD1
TGTGCCAGCAGCTTGAAACAGGGGGCAAGTCAGCCCCAGCATTTT
CASSLKQGASQPQHF
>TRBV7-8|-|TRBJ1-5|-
TGTGCCAGCAGCACCGACCGAGGGTTTGGGCAGCCCCAGCATTTT
CASSTDRGFGQPQHF
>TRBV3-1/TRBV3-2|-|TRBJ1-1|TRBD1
TGTGCCAGCAGCCGAGGACAGGGGAGCACTGAAGCTTTCTTT
CASSRGQGSTEAFF
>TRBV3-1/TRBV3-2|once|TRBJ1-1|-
TGTGCCAGCAGACTCGGGGGGACTCAAGCGGGCACTGAAGCTTTCTTT
CASRLGGTQAGTEAFF
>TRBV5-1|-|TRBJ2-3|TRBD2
TGCGCCAGCAGCTTGGCTCCTAGCGGGAGTAGTTTTCGGTCTTATACGCAGTATTTT
CASSLAPSGSSFRSYTQYF
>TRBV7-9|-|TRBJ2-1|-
TGTGCCAGCAGCATTAGCTCCTACAATGAGCAGTTCTTC
CASSISSYNEQFF
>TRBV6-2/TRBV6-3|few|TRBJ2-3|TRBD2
TGTGCCAGCAGTTACATGAGACTAGCGGCAGATACGCAGTATTTT
CASSYMRLAADTQYF
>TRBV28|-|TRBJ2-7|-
TGTGCCAGCAGTCCAGGAGCGGGTCTAAGATTCTACGAGCAGTACTTC
CASSPGAGLRFYEQYF
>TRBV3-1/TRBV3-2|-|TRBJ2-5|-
TGTGCCAGCAGCTCCTGGACTGACGCCCAAGAGACCCAGTACTTC
CASSSWTDAQETQYF